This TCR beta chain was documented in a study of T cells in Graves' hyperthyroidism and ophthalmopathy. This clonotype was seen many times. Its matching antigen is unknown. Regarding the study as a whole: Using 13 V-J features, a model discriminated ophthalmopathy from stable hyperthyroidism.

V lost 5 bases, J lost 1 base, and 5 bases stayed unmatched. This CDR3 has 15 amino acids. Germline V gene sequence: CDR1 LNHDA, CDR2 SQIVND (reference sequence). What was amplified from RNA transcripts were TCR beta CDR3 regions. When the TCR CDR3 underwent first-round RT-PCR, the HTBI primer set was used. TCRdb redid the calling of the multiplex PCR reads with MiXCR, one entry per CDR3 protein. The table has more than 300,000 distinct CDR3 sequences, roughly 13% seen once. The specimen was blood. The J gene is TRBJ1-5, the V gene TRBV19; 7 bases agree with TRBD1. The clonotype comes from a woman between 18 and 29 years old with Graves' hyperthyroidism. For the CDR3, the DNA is TGTGCCAGTAGTCAGCGACAGGGAAGCAATCAGCCCCAGCATTTT. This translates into CASSQRQGSNQPQHF. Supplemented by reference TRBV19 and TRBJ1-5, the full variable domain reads DGGITQSPKYLFRKEGQNVTLSCEQNLNHDAMYWYRQDPGQGLRLIYYSQIVNDFQKGDIAEGYSVSREKKESFPLTVTSAQKNPTAFYLCASSQRQGSNQPQHFGDGTRLSIL.